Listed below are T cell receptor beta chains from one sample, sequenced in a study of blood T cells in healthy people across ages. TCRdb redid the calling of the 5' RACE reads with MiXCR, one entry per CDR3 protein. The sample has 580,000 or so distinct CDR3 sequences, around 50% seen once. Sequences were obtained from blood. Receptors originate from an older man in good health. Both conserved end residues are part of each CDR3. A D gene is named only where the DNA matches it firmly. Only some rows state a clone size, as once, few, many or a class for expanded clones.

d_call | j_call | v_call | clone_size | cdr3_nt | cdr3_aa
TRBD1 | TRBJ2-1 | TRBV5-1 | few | TGCGCCAGCAGCTTGGGAGGGGGCCTCAACTACAATGAGCAGTTCTTC | CASSLGGGLNYNEQFF
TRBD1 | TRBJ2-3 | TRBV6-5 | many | TGTGCCAGCGGGCCCTCGGGACAGCCGACAGATACGCAGTATTTT | CASGPSGQPTDTQYF
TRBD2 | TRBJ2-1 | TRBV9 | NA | TGTGCCAGCAGCGTAGGGCCGACTAGCGGGGGTTATGAGCAGTTCTTC | CASSVGPTSGGYEQFF
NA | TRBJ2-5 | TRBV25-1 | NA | TGTGCCAGCAGTGAACCCGGGGTACAGACCCAGTACTTC | CASSEPGVQTQYF
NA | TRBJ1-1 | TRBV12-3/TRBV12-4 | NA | TGTGCCAGCAGCTGGACAGCTTGGTCCGAAGCTTTCTTT | CASSWTAWSEAFF
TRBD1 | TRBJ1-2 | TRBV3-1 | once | TGTGCCAGCAGCCCGGGACAGGGCGCCTGCGGCTACACCTTC | CASSPGQGACGYTF
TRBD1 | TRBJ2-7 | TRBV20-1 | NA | TGCAGTGCAGACCGGGACAGGGGGGAGCAGTACTTC | CSADRDRGEQYF
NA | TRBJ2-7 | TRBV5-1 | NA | TGCGCCAGCTCTACAGGAAGAACTATACCCTACGAGCAGTACTTC | CASSTGRTIPYEQYF
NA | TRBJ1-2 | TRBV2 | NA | TGTGCCAGCAGTGTGGGCCCGAGGGTAGAGGGCTACACCTTC | CASSVGPRVEGYTF
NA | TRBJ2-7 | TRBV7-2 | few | TGTGCCAGCAGCTTAGATCTGGGCAGGGGTTCCTACGAGCAGTACTTC | CASSLDLGRGSYEQYF
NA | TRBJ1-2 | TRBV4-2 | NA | TGTGCCAGCAGCCAAGATCTCATAGATAACTATGGCTACACCTTC | CASSQDLIDNYGYTF
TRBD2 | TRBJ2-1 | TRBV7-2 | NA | TGTGCCAGCAGCTTAGGTAGCGGGAGGACCGGGGGGGCCTACAATGAGCAGTTCTTC | CASSLGSGRTGGAYNEQFF
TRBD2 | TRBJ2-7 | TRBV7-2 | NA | TGTGCCAGCAGCTTAGAGGGTCCGGGAGGGAGCTCCTACGAGCAGTACTTC | CASSLEGPGGSSYEQYF
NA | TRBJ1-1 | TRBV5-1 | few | TGCGCCAGCAGCTCCCCGTCGAGCGGCACTGAAGCTTTCTTT | CASSSPSSGTEAFF
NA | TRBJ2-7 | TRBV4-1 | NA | TGCGCCAGCAGCCAAGATCCGGGGGCGGGGGTCACCTACGAGCAGTACTTC | CASSQDPGAGVTYEQYF
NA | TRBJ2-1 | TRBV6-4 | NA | TGTGCCAGCAGTGACTCGGCAGGCTCCTACAATGAGCAGTTCTTC | CASSDSAGSYNEQFF
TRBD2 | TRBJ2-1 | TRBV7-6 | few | TGTGCCAGCAGCCGCGGACTAGCGGGAGGTTTAGGGAATGAGCAGTTCTTC | CASSRGLAGGLGNEQFF
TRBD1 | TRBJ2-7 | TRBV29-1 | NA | TGCAGCGTTGAGGGACAGGGGGGGACCTACGAGCAGTACTTC | CSVEGQGGTYEQYF
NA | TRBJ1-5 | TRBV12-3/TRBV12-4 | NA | TGTGCCAGCAGTTTAACTCAAAGGGGCAATCAGCCCCAGCATTTT | CASSLTQRGNQPQHF
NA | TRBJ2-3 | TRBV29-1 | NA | TGCAGCGTTGAAGGCCCGAGAGGTTCGGGGCAGTATTTT | CSVEGPRGSGQYF
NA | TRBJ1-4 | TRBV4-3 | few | TGCGCCAGCAGGGGGCAGAGAACAACTAATGAAAAACTGTTTTTT | CASRGQRTTNEKLFF
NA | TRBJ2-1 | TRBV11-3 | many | TGTGCCAGCAGCTTAGATTTGGGAAATGAGCAGTTCTTC | CASSLDLGNEQFF
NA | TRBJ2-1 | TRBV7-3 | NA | TGTGCCAGCAGCTTCACCCCGACGTCCGGGGCCGGCTACAATGAGCAGTTCTTC | CASSFTPTSGAGYNEQFF
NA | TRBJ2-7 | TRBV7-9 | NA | TGTGCCAGCACGGGGTTGGGCTCCGAGCAGTACTTC | CASTGLGSEQYF
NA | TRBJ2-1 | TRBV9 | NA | TGTGCCAGCAGCGAGGGGGGACAGTACAATGAGCAGTTCTTC | CASSEGGQYNEQFF
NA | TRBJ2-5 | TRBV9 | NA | TGTGCCAGCAGCGTAGGAAGGAGAGGGATGATCCAAGAGACCCAGTACTTC | CASSVGRRGMIQETQYF
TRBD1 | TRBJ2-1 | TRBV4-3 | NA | TGCGCCAGCAGCCAAGTTGCGGACAGGGCTGGGGGGAATGGGCAGTTCTTC | CASSQVADRAGGNGQFF
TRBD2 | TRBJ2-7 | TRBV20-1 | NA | TGCAGTGCTACGGAAGCGGGGACCTACGAGCAGTACTTC | CSATEAGTYEQYF
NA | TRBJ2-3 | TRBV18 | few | TGTGCCAGCTCACGGAGGGCTTCAGGCACAGATACGCAGTATTTT | CASSRRASGTDTQYF
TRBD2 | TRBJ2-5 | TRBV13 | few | TGTGCCAGCAGCCCCTATTTACTAGCGGGACAAGAGACCCAGTACTTC | CASSPYLLAGQETQYF
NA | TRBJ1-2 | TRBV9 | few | TGTGCCAGCAGCGTAGATACGGGGGTTTGGGATGGCTACACCTTC | CASSVDTGVWDGYTF
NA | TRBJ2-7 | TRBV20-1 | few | TGCAGTGCTAGCTATGGGGGTGTGACAACCTACGAGCAGTACTTC | CSASYGGVTTYEQYF
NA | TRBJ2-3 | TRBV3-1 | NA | TGTGCCAGCAGGGTTGCATCAGCGGCAGATACGCAGTATTTT | CASRVASAADTQYF
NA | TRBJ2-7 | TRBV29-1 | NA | TGCAGCGCGGAGGATAGCTACTCCTACGAGCAGTACTTC | CSAEDSYSYEQYF
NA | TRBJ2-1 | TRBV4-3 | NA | TGCGCCAGCAGCCAAGATATCGACAATGAGCAGTTCTTC | CASSQDIDNEQFF
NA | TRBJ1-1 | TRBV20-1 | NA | TGCAGTGCTAGAGAGCTGGGACATACGAACACTGAAGCTTTCTTT | CSARELGHTNTEAFF
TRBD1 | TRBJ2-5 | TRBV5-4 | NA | TGTGCCAGCAGCTTAGCCCCACGGACAGGGGTGAGGGAGACCCAGTACTTC | CASSLAPRTGVRETQYF
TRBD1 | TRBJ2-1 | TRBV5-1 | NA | TGCGCCAGCAGCTTCGAGGGGGCCCCACCGAATGAGCAGTTCTTC | CASSFEGAPPNEQFF
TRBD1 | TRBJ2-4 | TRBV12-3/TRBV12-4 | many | TGTGCCAGCAGTTCTACAGGGGGTATTCAGTACTTC | CASSSTGGIQYF
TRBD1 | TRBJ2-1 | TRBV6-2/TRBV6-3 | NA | TGTGCCAGCAGTTCCGGACAGGGCGAATACAATGAGCAGTTCTTC | CASSSGQGEYNEQFF
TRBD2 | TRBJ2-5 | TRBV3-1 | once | TGTGCCAGCAGCCAATGGGGACTAGCGGGTAAACAAGAGACCCAGTACTTC | CASSQWGLAGKQETQYF
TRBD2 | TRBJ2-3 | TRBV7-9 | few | TGTGCCAGCAGCGCGAGCGGGGGGATCACAGATACGCAGTATTTT | CASSASGGITDTQYF
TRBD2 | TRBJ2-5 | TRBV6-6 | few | TGTGCCAGCAGTACCCTAGCGGGAGATATTGGGACCCAGTACTTC | CASSTLAGDIGTQYF
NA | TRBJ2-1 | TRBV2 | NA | TGTGCCAGCAGTGAAGGCCTACAGAATGAGCAGTTCTTC | CASSEGLQNEQFF
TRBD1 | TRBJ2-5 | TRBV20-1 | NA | TGCAGTGCTCCTAGGACAGGGATGGAGACCCAGTACTTC | CSAPRTGMETQYF
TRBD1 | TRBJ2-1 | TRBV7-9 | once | TGTGCCAGCAGACACCGGACAGGAGAGAATGAGCAGTTCTTC | CASRHRTGENEQFF
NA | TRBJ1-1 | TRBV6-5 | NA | TGTGCCAGCAGCGAAGAGCTGAACACTGAAGCTTTCTTT | CASSEELNTEAFF
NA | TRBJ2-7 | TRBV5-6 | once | TGTGCCAGCAGCTTTAGGACCCCTTCCTACGAGCAGTACTTC | CASSFRTPSYEQYF
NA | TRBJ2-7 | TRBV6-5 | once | TGTGCCAGCAGTCCCGACATGAATAGGGTCCACGAGCAGTACTTC | CASSPDMNRVHEQYF